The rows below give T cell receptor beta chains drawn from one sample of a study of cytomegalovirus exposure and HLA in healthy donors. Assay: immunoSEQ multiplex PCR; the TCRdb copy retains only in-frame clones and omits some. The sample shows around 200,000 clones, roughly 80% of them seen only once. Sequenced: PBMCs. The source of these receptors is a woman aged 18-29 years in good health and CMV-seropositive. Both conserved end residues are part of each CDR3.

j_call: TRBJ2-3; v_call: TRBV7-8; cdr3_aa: CASSPGWTTYTQYF
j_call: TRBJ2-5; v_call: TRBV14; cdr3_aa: CASSQQLAGSGTQYF
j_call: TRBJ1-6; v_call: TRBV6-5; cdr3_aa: CASSYGTIDSPLHF
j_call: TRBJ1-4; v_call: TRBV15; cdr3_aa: CATSRGDRGEEKLFF
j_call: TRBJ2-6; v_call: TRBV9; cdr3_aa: CASSGGGPPSGANVLTF
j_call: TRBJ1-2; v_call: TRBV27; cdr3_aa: CASSPGTGGGYGYTF
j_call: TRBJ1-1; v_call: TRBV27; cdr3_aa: CASSRGTEAFF
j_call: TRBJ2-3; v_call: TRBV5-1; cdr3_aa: CASSLTGTGGLDTQYF
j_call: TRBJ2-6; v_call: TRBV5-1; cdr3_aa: CASSLQNSGANVLTF
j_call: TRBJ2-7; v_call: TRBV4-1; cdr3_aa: CASSQGAARLSYEQYF
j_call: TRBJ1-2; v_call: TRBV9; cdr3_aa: CASSKTGKLNGYTF
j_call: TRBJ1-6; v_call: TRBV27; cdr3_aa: CASSTGTGEGSNSPLHF
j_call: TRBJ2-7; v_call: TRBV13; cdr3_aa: CASSPQRNRGEQYF
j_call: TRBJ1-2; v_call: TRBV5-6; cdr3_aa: CASSKQGEGDGYTF
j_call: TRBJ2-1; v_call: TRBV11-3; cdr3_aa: CASSAEGTMGAEQFF
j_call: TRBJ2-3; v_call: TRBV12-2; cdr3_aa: CASRHPHPSGDGDTDTQYF
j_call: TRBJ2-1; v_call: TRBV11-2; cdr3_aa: CASSLGSGGANEQFF
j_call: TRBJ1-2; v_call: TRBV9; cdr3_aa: CASSGRGALGYTF
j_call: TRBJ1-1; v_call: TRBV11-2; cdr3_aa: CASSLVMGQVRTEAFF
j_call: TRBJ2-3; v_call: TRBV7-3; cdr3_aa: CASSPIAGKADTQYF
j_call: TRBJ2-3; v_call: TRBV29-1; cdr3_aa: CSVASRGATDTQYF
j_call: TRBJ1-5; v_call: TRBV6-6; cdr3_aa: CASTSGVGNQPQHF
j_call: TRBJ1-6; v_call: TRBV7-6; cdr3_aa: CASSLGTGSNSPLHF
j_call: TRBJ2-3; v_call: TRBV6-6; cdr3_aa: CASSYPTGSTDTQYF
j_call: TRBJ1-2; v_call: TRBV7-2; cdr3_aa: CASSPGVGYTF
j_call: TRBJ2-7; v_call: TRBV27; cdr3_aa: CASSRPTGHTPSEQYF
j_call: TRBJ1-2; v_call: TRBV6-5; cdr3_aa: CASGTPGDGYTF
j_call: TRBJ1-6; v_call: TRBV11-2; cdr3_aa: CASSLMAGGPTFNSPLHF